This T cell receptor (beta chain) stems from a study of blood T cell repertoires in COVID-19. Looking at the study overall: The study drew acute and convalescent COVID-19 samples from the United States, Italy and Spain. T cells, B-cell-depleted T cells, or PBMCs provided the cDNA or gDNA that served as material.

In the source study's methods: Amplification of reference gene primers provided the estimated nucleated cell counts. Repertoires were generated with immunoSEQ multiplex PCR, while TCRdb's copy carries only in-frame clones and drops some. Clone size and the V and J calls come from that table; the DNA yielded D and trimming. Here the sample spans roughly 290,000 clones, 70% to 90% being singletons. This clonotype was obtained from a woman between 45 and 65 years old with active or convalescent COVID-19. The sequenced sample consisted of peripheral blood.

The CDR3 nucleotides read TGCAGTGCTAGTCGAGCGGGAGTGTACGAGCAGTACTTC. Translation gives CSASRAGVYEQYF. The J gene is TRBJ2-7, the V gene TRBV20-1, with 8 nucleotides matching TRBD2. The CDR3 spans 13 residues. Germline-derived CDR1 and CDR2 are DFQATT and SNEGSKA (reference sequence). Trimming cost V 3 bases and J 4 bases; bases outside gene matches: 5.